Ten or more counts support the clone carrying this TCR beta chain. Its specificity is unknown. Trimming removed 0 bases at V and 4 bases at J, with 12 bases between. This CDR3 is built from 14 residues. Germline V CDR1 and CDR2: SQVTM, ANQGSEA. The entry originates in a study of CD8 T cells in ankylosing spondylitis. TCRdb reprocessed the 5' RACE reads via MiXCR and lists one record per CDR3 protein. In the table there are about 240,000 distinct CDR3 sequences, approximately 9% of which are singletons. Study results and limitations: Clones linked to disease were reported to show significant enrichment in matched ankylosing spondylitis synovial fluid.

The sequence derives from a male donor with ankylosing spondylitis or in good health (not recorded which). Sequences were obtained from blood, either unsorted or a sorted T cell fraction (not recorded which). The chain couples TRBV29-1 to TRBJ1-1; D possibly corresponds to TRBD1 (5 bases). CDR3 bases: TGCAGCGTTGAAGATCGGGGCGCCGGCACTGAAGCTTTCTTT. Amino acid sequence: CSVEDRGAGTEAFF.